This T cell receptor (beta chain) appears in the sequencing data of a study of cytomegalovirus exposure and HLA in healthy donors. The PCR was carried out with 60 Vbeta primers and 13 Jbeta primers. TCRdb keeps only in-frame clones here, not all; method: immunoSEQ multiplex PCR. The sample lists about 120,000 clones, 60% to 85% occurring once. The TCR sequence derives from a woman in her forties in good health and CMV-seropositive. Sequencing was performed on PBMCs.

This CDR3 is CASSITTQGARNTEAFF. The CDR3 DNA reads as TGTGCCAGCAGCATTACGACCCAGGGGGCCCGGAACACTGAAGCTTTCTTT. The V gene is TRBV7-2, the J gene TRBJ1-1; 8 nucleotides line up with TRBD1. Trimming at V came to 5 bases and at J to 1 base, leaving 12 bases not matched to a gene. Per germline, CDR1 SGHTA and CDR2 FQGNSA. The CDR3 is made up of 17 amino acids.